The 8 T cell receptor beta chains reported below all come from one sample, sequenced in a study of identical twins. TCRdb re-analysed the 5' RACE reads in MiXCR, keeping a single row per CDR3 protein. This table has 150,000 or so distinct CDR3 sequences, around 3.6% appearing once. The specimen sequenced was memory T cells sorted from blood. These receptor sequences come from a man younger than 35 in good health.

This clonotype appeared a few times. The chain couples TRBV24-1 to TRBJ1-5; the D gene is possibly TRBD1 (5 bases). This CDR3 is 12 amino acids long. Trimming stripped 10 bases from V and 8 bases from J, with 14 bases between. Germline V gene data show CDR1 as KGHDR and CDR2 as SFDVKD. The CDR3 DNA follows: TGTGCCACAAACACGGGGCGGGAGCCCCAGCATTTT. This sequence encodes CATNTGREPQHF.

This clonotype was recorded at least ten times. This sequence joins TRBV6-1 and TRBJ2-6, with 8 nucleotides matching TRBD2. This CDR3 is built from 17 residues. Germline V CDR1 and CDR2: MNHNS, SASEGT. V shed 7 bases, J shed 1 base, and the junction held 9 bases outside the gene matches. DNA for the CDR3: TGTGCCAGCACCCTGCGGGTAGCGGGATCTGGGGCCAACGTCCTGACTTTC. This codes for CASTLRVAGSGANVLTF.

This clonotype was counted at least ten times. J is TRBJ2-4 and V is TRBV7-7; perhaps TRBD2 as D (5 bases). Germline V gives CDR1 SSHAT, CDR2 FNYEAQ (reference sequence). The CDR3 covers 13 residues. The germline V and J ends were trimmed by 1 base and 10 bases, with 11 bases remaining between them. In DNA form, the CDR3 reads TGTGCCAGCAGCTTAGAACGGGGAGATATTCAGTACTTC. Its translation: CASSLERGDIQYF. The full variable domain, its missing parts supplied by reference TRBV7-7 and TRBJ2-4, is GAGVSQSPRYKVTKRGQDVTLRCDPISSHATLYWYQQALGQGPEFLTYFNYEAQPDKSGLPSDRFSAERPEGSISTLTIQRTEQRDSAMYRCASSLERGDIQYFGAGTRLSVL.

This clonotype was detected ten times or more. This chain joins TRBV4-2 and TRBJ1-1; unclear D gene. This CDR3 is built from 15 residues. CDR1 is LGHNA, CDR2 YNFKEQ, per germline. V gave up 0 bases and J gave up 1 base, with 9 bases separating them. This CDR3 reads CASSQEATKNTEAFF. The CDR3 nucleotides are TGTGCCAGCAGCCAAGAGGCAACCAAGAACACTGAAGCTTTCTTT.

This clonotype occurred a few times. This chain connects TRBV27 to TRBJ1-2; D is uncertain. The germline V gene has CDR1 MNHEY and CDR2 SMNVEV (reference sequence). Trimming stripped 3 bases from V and 5 bases from J, with 10 bases between. This CDR3 is 13 amino acids long. CDR3 DNA: TGTGCCAGCAGTTTGCGCGCGGGGTATGGCTACACCTTC. As protein: CASSLRAGYGYTF.

This clonotype was seen at least ten times. The chain joins TRBV7-9 to TRBJ2-1; D is unresolved. The length of the CDR3 is 13 residues. Germline values: CDR1 SEHNR, CDR2 FQNEAQ (reference sequence). V was clipped by 3 bases and J by 14 bases, with 17 bases between them. The DNA of the CDR3 is TGTGCCAGCAGCTTGAAAGGCGTTTATGGGGAGTTCTTC. Translating gives CASSLKGVYGEFF.

Comments on this clonotype: Compared with germline, one end of the junction differs, possibly owing to a read error. The rearrangement joins TRBV29-1 to TRBJ2-1; D ambiguous. Germline assignment: CDR1 SQVTM and CDR2 ANQGSEA. The CDR3 runs to 10 residues. CDR3 protein: CSGGGHEHFF. CDR3 coding DNA: TGCAGCGGTGGTGGGCATGAGCATTTCTTC.

This clonotype was counted many times. The CDR3 sequence is CATSDYSGNYGYTF. As DNA, the CDR3 is TGTGCCACCAGTGATTATTCAGGGAACTATGGCTACACCTTC. The V call is TRBV24-1, the J call TRBJ1-2; D may be TRBD1 (5 bases). The CDR3 sequence is 14 residues long. V lost 2 bases, J lost 2 bases, and 8 bases lay in between. CDR1 is KGHDR and CDR2 is SFDVKD in the germline V gene.